Each of the 24 T cell receptor beta chains below was sequenced from the same sample in a study of cytomegalovirus exposure and HLA in healthy donors. Researchers ran the PCR with 60 Vbeta and 13 Jbeta primers. Here immunoSEQ multiplex PCR was the method, and the copy in TCRdb shows in-frame clones only, minus some. The sample lists 150,000 to 200,000 clones; 65% to 85% were seen once. The sample consisted of PBMCs. The receptors were sampled from a man younger than 35 in good health and CMV-seronegative.

V is TRBV30 and J is TRBJ2-5, with a weak D call TRBD1 (5 bases). V was pared by 8 bases and J by 4 bases, with 14 bases between. The CDR3 loop spans 12 amino acids. CDR1 is GTSNPN and CDR2 is SVGIG in the germline V gene (reference sequence). The CDR3 loop is CAGARTGETQYF. The CDR3 nucleotides are TGTGCCGGGGCTCGAACGGGAGAGACCCAGTACTTC.

This clone was seen once. This chain links TRBV18 with TRBJ2-5, with TRBD1 identical over 9 bases. The CDR3 spans 14 residues. Trimming at V came to 2 bases and at J to 7 bases, leaving 5 bases not matched to a gene. The V gene's germline CDR1 is KGHSH and CDR2 LQKENI. CDR3 DNA sequence: TGTGCCAGCTCACCAGGGACAGGGTCGGCGACCCAGTACTTC. Its protein product is CASSPGTGSATQYF. Together with reference TRBV18 and TRBJ2-5, the CDR3 gives the full variable domain: NAGVMQNPRHLVRRRGQEARLRCSPMKGHSHVYWYRQLPEEGLKFMVYLQKENIIDESGMPKERFSAEFPKEGPSILRIQQVVRGDSAAYFCASSPGTGSATQYFGPGTRLLVL.

This clone was found once. The chain carries TRBV4-2 and TRBJ2-1; D perhaps matches TRBD2 (7 bases). The CDR3 has 16 amino acids. Germline V gives CDR1 LGHNA, CDR2 YNFKEQ. Trimming removed 3 bases at V and 2 bases at J, with 14 bases between. The DNA of the CDR3 is TGTGCCAGCAGCCAGGATGGGGGGGCAACCTACAATGAGCAGTTCTTC. Protein: CASSQDGGATYNEQFF.

V is TRBV2 and J is TRBJ2-5; 10 nucleotides line up with TRBD2. Germline CDR1 is SNHLY and CDR2 is FYNNEI. The CDR3 is 15 amino acids. Unmatched junction bases numbered 7, after V lost 4 bases and J lost 5 bases. The CDR3: CASSGRLAGAETQYF. The CDR3 nucleotides read TGTGCCAGCAGTGGACGGCTAGCGGGGGCGGAGACCCAGTACTTC. Filled out from reference TRBV2 and TRBJ2-5, the complete variable domain reads EPEVTQTPSHQVTQMGQEVILRCVPISNHLYFYWYRQILGQKVEFLVSFYNNEISEKSEIFDDQFSVERPDGSNFTLKIRSTKLEDSAMYFCASSGRLAGAETQYFGPGTRLLVL.

The genes are TRBV7-3 and TRBJ2-7, with TRBD1 matching over 9 bases. Germline V gene data show CDR1 as SGHTA and CDR2 as FQGTGA. V was clipped by 7 bases and J by 12 bases; unmatched bases: 22. The CDR3 contains 16 residues. CDR3 coding DNA: TGTGCCAGCACCCCGTCGGGGGACAGGGTCCCTACGGGGGCGTACTTC. This gives the protein CASTPSGDRVPTGAYF. The entire variable domain, with the rest obtained from reference TRBV7-3 and TRBJ2-7, is as follows: GAGVSQTPSNKVTEKGKYVELRCDPISGHTALYWYRQSLGQGPEFLIYFQGTGAADDSGLPNDRFFAVRPEGSVSTLKIQRTERGDSAVYLCASTPSGDRVPTGAYFGPGTRLTVT.

CDR3: CASRIGRDTEAFF. The CDR3 DNA reads TGTGCCAGCAGAATTGGGAGGGACACTGAAGCTTTCTTT. V and J are TRBV27 and TRBJ1-1; no reliable D call. Germline V CDR1 and CDR2: MNHEY, SMNVEV (reference sequence). CDR3 size: 13 residues. V was trimmed by 6 bases and J by 3 bases, leaving 11 bases between them.

The chain couples TRBV7-6 to TRBJ2-7; 11 nucleotides agree with TRBD1. Germline V lookup: CDR1 SGHVS, CDR2 FNYEAQ. The CDR3 totals 15 residues. Unmatched junction bases numbered 8, after V lost 6 bases and J lost 4 bases. CDR3 nucleotide sequence: TGTGCCAGCAGTCCCGGACAGGGGGCGCATTACGAGCAGTACTTC. It is translated as CASSPGQGAHYEQYF.

The J gene is TRBJ1-5, the V gene TRBV19; D is unresolved. Per germline, CDR1 LNHDA and CDR2 SQIVND (reference sequence). The CDR3 extends over 17 amino acids. Trimming left V 4 bases short and J 2 bases short, with 18 bases between. In DNA, the CDR3 is TGTGCCAGTAGTAACGGGCAGGCATTTAGCGGCAATCAGCCCCAGCATTTT. This gives the protein CASSNGQAFSGNQPQHF.

This chain joins TRBV11-3 and TRBJ2-7, with 9 bases fitting TRBD1. The CDR3 is made up of 15 amino acids. CDR1 is SGHNT, CDR2 YENEEA, per germline. V was pared by 5 bases and J by 6 bases, with 11 bases of the junction left unmatched. This chain's CDR3 is CASSKGGQGGREQYF. CDR3 bases: TGTGCCAGCAGCAAAGGGGGACAGGGAGGTCGCGAGCAGTACTTC. The full variable domain, with the rest looked up from reference TRBV11-3 and TRBJ2-7, is EAGVVQSPRYKIIEKKQPVAFWCNPISGHNTLYWYLQNLGQGPELLIRYENEEAVDDSQLPKDRFSAERLKGVDSTLKIQPAELGDSAVYLCASSKGGQGGREQYFGPGTRLTVT.

The chain is built from TRBV29-1 and TRBJ1-2; 7 bases fit TRBD1. V lost 3 bases and J lost 8; bases outside the gene matches: 6. CDR1 SQVTM and CDR2 ANQGSEA come from the germline V gene. The length of the CDR3 is 12 residues. The CDR3 DNA reads as TGCAGCGTTGAGACAGGGCCGAACGGCTACACCTTC. Translated, it gives CSVETGPNGYTF.

The rearrangement joins TRBV5-4 to TRBJ2-7; TRBD2 might be the D (6 bases). CDR1 is SGHNT, CDR2 YYREEE, per germline (reference sequence). The V gene lost 4 bases and the J gene lost 7 bases, with 12 bases spanning the gap. The CDR3 covers 12 residues. CDR3: CASSPDREEQYF. The CDR3 DNA reads TGTGCCAGCAGCCCGGACCGGGAGGAGCAGTACTTC.

The chain carries TRBV4-3 and TRBJ2-1, with TRBD2 matching 8 bases. Germline CDR1 LGHNA, CDR2 YSLEER. This CDR3 is built from 17 residues. After removal of 1 base from V and 7 bases from J, the junction contained 12 bases not matched to a gene. CDR3 sequence: CASSQGSGSLSLNEQFF. CDR3 sequence (DNA): TGCGCCAGCAGCCAAGGGAGCGGGAGTTTGTCTTTAAATGAGCAGTTCTTC.

V and J are TRBV5-1 and TRBJ1-4; no definite D call. This CDR3 is 15 amino acids long. Trimming stripped 0 bases from V and 4 bases from J, with 10 bases between. Germline-derived CDR1 and CDR2 are SGHRS and YFSETQ. This CDR3 reads CASSLATQVNEKLFF. CDR3 bases: TGCGCCAGCAGCTTGGCCACTCAGGTTAATGAAAAACTGTTTTTT.

This chain joins TRBV7-9 and TRBJ2-1; D may be TRBD2 (6 bases). V was shortened by 1 base and J by 2 bases, with 9 bases between the two germline ends. The CDR3 loop spans 15 amino acids. CDR1 and CDR2 (germline): SEHNR, FQNEAQ (reference sequence). CDR3 protein: CASSLEGGTYNEQFF. As DNA, the CDR3 is TGTGCCAGCAGCTTAGAGGGAGGCACCTACAATGAGCAGTTCTTC.

The chain has TRBV10-3 and TRBJ2-5, with D possibly being TRBD1 (5 bases). The CDR3 consists of 14 residues. The ends were cut back, 3 bases at V and 3 bases at J, with 11 bases in the middle. The germline CDR1 and CDR2 sequences are ENHRY and SYGVKD. CDR3 DNA sequence: TGTGCCATCAGTGATGTAGGGGCTGAAGAGACCCAGTACTTC. This sequence encodes CAISDVGAEETQYF.

The genes are TRBV10-3 and TRBJ1-4, with D tentatively TRBD1 (6 bases). Trimming took 4 bases from V and 0 from J, leaving 6 bases between them. Per the germline V gene, CDR1 is ENHRY and CDR2 is SYGVKD. The CDR3 consists of 14 residues. The CDR3 DNA reads TGTGCCATCAGTGGGACAGCAACTAATGAAAAACTGTTTTTT. This gives the protein CAISGTATNEKLFF.

This sequence joins TRBV5-6 and TRBJ2-5; 8 bases match TRBD1. CDR3 length: 14 amino acids. Germline lookup yields CDR1 SGHDT and CDR2 YYEEEE. V dropped 4 bases and J dropped 5; count of bases not matched to a gene: 7. DNA for the CDR3: TGTGCCAGCAGCCTCGACAGGGGAGGTGAGACCCAGTACTTC. Its translation is CASSLDRGGETQYF.

The CDR3 sequence: CASSQGPSGTDTQYF. The CDR3 nucleotides read TGCGCCAGCAGCCAAGGCCCTAGCGGCACAGATACGCAGTATTTT. The genes are TRBV4-1 and TRBJ2-3; D might be TRBD2 (6 bases). The CDR3 covers 15 residues. Trimming stripped 1 base from V and 1 base from J, with 9 bases between. Germline values: CDR1 MGHRA, CDR2 YSYEKL.

This clone was detected only once. The chain recombines TRBV11-3 with TRBJ2-4; D perhaps matches TRBD2 (7 bases). The CDR3 is made up of 13 amino acids. Germline loops: CDR1 SGHNT, CDR2 YENEEA. V dropped 1 base and J dropped 10 bases, with 11 bases sitting between them. CDR3 nucleotides: TGTGCCAGCAGCTTAGGGGGGAGGGGGATTCAGTACTTC. It yields the protein CASSLGGRGIQYF.

There are a few counts of this clone. The chain links TRBV5-1 to TRBJ2-4, with 8 bases that match TRBD2. The V gene's germline CDR1 is SGHRS and CDR2 YFSETQ. J lost 0 bases, V lost 5 bases, and 10 bases had no gene match. The CDR3 has 17 residues. DNA for the CDR3: TGCGCCAGCAGACCAAGTAGCGGGGAACTAGCCAAAAACATTCAGTACTTC. Protein product: CASRPSSGELAKNIQYF.

This chain uses TRBV4-3 with TRBJ2-7; tentative D call: TRBD2 (6 bases). Trimming stripped 2 bases from V and 2 bases from J, with 13 bases between. The CDR3 has 15 residues. CDR1 is LGHNA and CDR2 is YSLEER in the germline V gene. DNA for the CDR3: TGCGCCAGCAGCCAAATTCCTAGCGATACCTACGAGCAGTACTTC. Encoded protein: CASSQIPSDTYEQYF.

The CDR3 loop reads CASSRGEKLFF. DNA of the CDR3: TGTGCCAGCAGCCGGGGGGAAAAACTGTTTTTT. This sequence joins TRBV6-6 and TRBJ1-4; D may be TRBD1 (5 bases). The germline gives CDR1 MNHNY, CDR2 SVGAGI (reference sequence). The CDR3 runs 11 residues. V lost 6 bases to trimming and J lost 8 bases, with 7 bases between them.

The chain recombines TRBV11-2 with TRBJ1-2; D might be TRBD1 (6 bases). The CDR3 consists of 16 residues. The V gene lost 0 bases and the J gene lost 4 bases, with 15 bases spanning the gap. Germline V gene sequence: CDR1 SGHAT, CDR2 FQNNGV. CDR3 protein: CASSLEYGGRGYGYTF. CDR3 DNA: TGTGCCAGCAGCTTAGAGTACGGGGGGCGAGGCTATGGCTACACCTTC.

The V call is TRBV7-5, the J call TRBJ2-6; TRBD2 is the table's D call, not checked against the DNA. TRBV7-5 is termed a pseudogene. The CDR3 loop spans 21 amino acids. This CDR3 is CARSLEDSSAVPLSGANVLTF. The DNA for the CDR3 is TGTGCCAGAAGCTTAGAGGATTCTAGCGCCGTCCCGTTGTCTGGGGCCAACGTCCTGACTTTC.